The rows below give T cell receptor beta chains drawn from one sample of a study of neurological immune-mediated disorders. TCRdb used MiXCR to reprocess the 5' RACE reads, holding one entry per CDR3 protein. The sample shows about 49,000 distinct CDR3 sequences, roughly 10% of them seen only once. The source material was PBMCs. The receptors come from a woman between 40 and 50 years old in good health. Each CDR3 is given with its conserved first and last residue. The D gene is left open where the match is weak. Expanded clones get a size class; other rows say once, few or many, or leave the size out.

V	D	length	J	size	DNA	CDR3
TRBV5-1	TRBD1	16	TRBJ1-1	many	TGCGCCAGCAGCAAGGGACAGGGGGGTTCCCAGACTGAAGCTTTCTTT	CASSKGQGGSQTEAFF
TRBV20-1	TRBD2	14	TRBJ2-7	many	TGCAGTGCTAGTAATTGGGGGGGGGGCTACGAGCAGTACTTC	CSASNWGGGYEQYF
TRBV9	TRBD2	17	TRBJ2-7	many	TGTGCCAGCAGCGCATCCGGGACTAGCGGACCCCGTCGGGAGCAGTACTTC	CASSASGTSGPRREQYF
TRBV27	NA	13	TRBJ2-7	many	TGTGCCAGCAGTTTATCGTTCAGTTACGAGCAGTACTTC	CASSLSFSYEQYF
TRBV12-3/TRBV12-4	TRBD1	15	TRBJ1-5	NA	TGTGCCAGCAGACCAGACAGGGGCGGCAATCAGCCCCAGCATTTT	CASRPDRGGNQPQHF
TRBV20-1	TRBD1	16	TRBJ2-1	many	TGCAGTGCTAGAGATCCCACGGGACAGGGAACCAATGAGCAGTTCTTC	CSARDPTGQGTNEQFF
TRBV6-2/TRBV6-3	NA	13	TRBJ2-2	NA	TGTGCCAGCAGCTACAGGGACGCCGGGGAGCTGTTTTTT	CASSYRDAGELFF
TRBV5-6	NA	16	TRBJ2-1	NA	TGTGCCAGACTACCGGCGGGGACGAGATCCTACAATGAGCAGTTCTTC	CARLPAGTRSYNEQFF
TRBV5-1	NA	14	TRBJ2-2	many	TGCGCCAGCAGCTTGGATAGTAACACCGGGGAGCTGTTTTTT	CASSLDSNTGELFF
TRBV9	NA	18	TRBJ1-6	many	TGTGCCAGCAGCGTAGATCCCTCGTTCGGCGGGAATAATTCACCCCTCCACTTT	CASSVDPSFGGNNSPLHF
TRBV4-3	NA	15	TRBJ1-1	many	TGCGCCAGCAGCCAAGATATGGGGTCGAACACTGAAGCTTTCTTT	CASSQDMGSNTEAFF
TRBV12-3/TRBV12-4	TRBD2	14	TRBJ2-3	many	TGTGCCAGCAGTTTTAGCGGGAGTAAAGATACGCAGTATTTT	CASSFSGSKDTQYF
TRBV5-1	NA	13	TRBJ2-4	many	TGCGCCAGCAGCTTTGGGCAGGGAGGCATTCAGTACTTC	CASSFGQGGIQYF
TRBV7-9	TRBD1	13	TRBJ2-1	many	TGTGCCAGCAGCTTAGGGCACAGGGGTGAGCAGTTCTTC	CASSLGHRGEQFF
TRBV5-1	NA	14	TRBJ1-5	many	TGCGCCAGCAGCTTGGCCGGGGAGGGTCAGCCCCAGCATTTT	CASSLAGEGQPQHF
TRBV5-1	NA	14	TRBJ1-2	many	TGCGCCAGCAGGTCAAGGGGGGGCGAGAATGGCTACACCTTC	CASRSRGGENGYTF
TRBV5-1	NA	13	TRBJ1-2	many	TGCGCCAGCAGCCCCAACGGCGCGCATGGCTACACCTTC	CASSPNGAHGYTF
TRBV5-1	TRBD1	14	TRBJ1-1	many	TGCGCCAGCGAGCAGGGGGCAGGGTACACTGAAGCTTTCTTT	CASEQGAGYTEAFF
TRBV5-1	TRBD2	16	TRBJ2-5	many	TGCGCCAGCAGCTTGGGGCTAGCGGGATCCCAAGAGACCCAGTACTTC	CASSLGLAGSQETQYF
TRBV5-5	NA	15	TRBJ2-7	many	TGTGCCAGCAGCTTGGGTCTTAGCGAGTCCTACGAGCAGTACTTC	CASSLGLSESYEQYF
TRBV29-1	NA	13	TRBJ2-7	few	TGCAGCGCCTTCGGGGGGCCATCCTACGAGCAGTACTTC	CSAFGGPSYEQYF
TRBV20-1	TRBD1	15	TRBJ1-4	many	TGCAGTGCTAGAGATTCCGGGACAGGGGGTGAAAAACTGTTTTTT	CSARDSGTGGEKLFF
TRBV6-2/TRBV6-3	NA	11	TRBJ1-6	many	TGTGCCAGCGGACAGAATTCACCCCTCCACTTT	CASGQNSPLHF
TRBV9	NA	15	TRBJ2-7	few	TGTGCCAGCAGCGTAGATAGCCCGAGCTCCTACGAGCAGTACTTC	CASSVDSPSSYEQYF
TRBV7-2	NA	13	TRBJ1-1	many	TGTGCCAGCAGCCCGTGGGCGAGGACTGAAGCTTTCTTT	CASSPWARTEAFF
TRBV20-1	NA	14	TRBJ2-1	many	TGCAGTGCTCCATATAGGGGACTCTCAAATGAGCAGTTCTTC	CSAPYRGLSNEQFF
TRBV15	NA	15	TRBJ2-1	many	TGTGCCACCAGCAGAGGAGGGTTAGGCGGAGGGGTCAGGTTCTTC	CATSRGGLGGGVRFF
TRBV6-5	NA	14	TRBJ2-7	many	TGTGCCAGCAGTTCACTGTCCCGTCGCCACGAGCAGTACTTC	CASSSLSRRHEQYF